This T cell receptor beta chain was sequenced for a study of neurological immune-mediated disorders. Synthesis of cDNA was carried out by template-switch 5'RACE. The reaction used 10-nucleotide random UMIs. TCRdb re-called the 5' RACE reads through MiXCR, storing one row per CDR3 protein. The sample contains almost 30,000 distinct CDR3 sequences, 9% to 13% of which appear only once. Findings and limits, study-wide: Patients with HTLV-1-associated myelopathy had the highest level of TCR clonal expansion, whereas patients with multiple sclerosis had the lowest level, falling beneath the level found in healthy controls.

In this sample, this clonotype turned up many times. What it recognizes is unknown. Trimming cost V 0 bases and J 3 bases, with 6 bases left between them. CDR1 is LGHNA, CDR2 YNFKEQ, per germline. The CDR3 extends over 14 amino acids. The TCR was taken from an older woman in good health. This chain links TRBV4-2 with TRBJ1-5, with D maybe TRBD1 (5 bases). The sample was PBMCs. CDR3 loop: CASSQEGVNQPQHF. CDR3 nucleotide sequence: TGTGCCAGCAGCCAAGAAGGGGTCAATCAGCCCCAGCATTTT.